Presented here are 21 T cell receptor beta chains from one specimen sequenced in a study of T cells in localized non-small cell lung cancer. Clones were sequenced by immunoSEQ multiplex PCR, and TCRdb holds only the in-frame ones, with some missing. The sample consists of 2,000 to 3,000 clones, 20% to 25% of them appearing once. The material was lung tumor tissue, obtained before any cancer treatment. The source of these receptors is a woman aged 40-69 years with stage I lung adenocarcinoma.

The V gene is TRBV30, the J gene TRBJ2-7, with 8 bases matching TRBD2. The V gene's germline CDR1 is GTSNPN and CDR2 SVGIG (reference sequence). CDR3 length: 15 amino acids. Trimming at V came to 3 bases and at J to 6 bases, leaving 13 bases not matched to a gene. The CDR3 coding sequence is TGTGCCTGGAGGAGACGGGAGGGAATGAGGCGCGAGCAGTACTTC. This gives the protein CAWRRREGMRREQYF.

The chain links TRBV28 to TRBJ1-2; D may be TRBD1 (5 bases). This CDR3 comprises 13 residues. CDR1 and CDR2 (germline): MDHEN, SYDVKM. V lost 4 bases, J lost 7 bases, and 13 bases lay in between. The CDR3 coding sequence is TGTGCCAGCAGTTCAGCAGGGTATGGTGGCTACACCTTC. This encodes CASSSAGYGGYTF.

For this clone: Other DNA sequences of this sample code for an identical CDR3. V usage is TRBV19 and J usage is TRBJ1-1; D possibly corresponds to TRBD1 (5 bases). V lost 6 bases and J 0 bases, leaving 11 bases between the germline ends. This CDR3 is 14 amino acids long. Germline V gene data show CDR1 as LNHDA and CDR2 as SQIVND (reference sequence). Written as DNA, the CDR3 is TGTGCCAGTAGCGAGGGACGGATGAACACTGAAGCTTTCTTT. This gives the protein CASSEGRMNTEAFF.

In its sample, this clone was seen a few times. The chain has TRBV11-3 and TRBJ2-1; TRBD2 aligns across 12 bases. Germline V lookup: CDR1 SGHNT, CDR2 YENEEA. The CDR3 spans 16 residues. Unmatched junction bases numbered 5, after V lost 0 bases and J lost 8 bases. DNA of the CDR3: TGTGCCAGCAGCTTAGAGGCTAGCGGGAGGGGCGATGAGCAGTTCTTC. Translating gives CASSLEASGRGDEQFF.

In DNA form, the CDR3 reads TGTGCCAGCAGCGTTCTGGGGGGCGGCACGGCACCCCTCCACTTT. Residues: CASSVLGGGTAPLHF. The gene calls are TRBV11-3 and TRBJ1-6; D may be TRBD1 (6 bases). CDR1 and CDR2 (germline): SGHNT, YENEEA. The CDR3 has 15 amino acids. V gave up 5 bases and J gave up 11 bases, with 19 bases separating them.

In this sample, this clone turned up a few times. The gene calls are TRBV11-3 and TRBJ1-5; D is undetermined. Germline V gives CDR1 SGHNT, CDR2 YENEEA. The CDR3 is 15 amino acids. Trimming shortened V by 3 bases and J by 4 bases, and 13 bases separated the two germline ends. The CDR3 region has the DNA TGTGCCAGCAGCTTGGAACAGTTCGTTAATCAGCCCCAGCATTTT. This encodes CASSLEQFVNQPQHF.

The genes are TRBV19 and TRBJ1-2; 7 bases are a match to TRBD1. After removal of 1 base from V and 1 base from J, the junction contained 9 bases not matched to a gene. The germline CDR1 and CDR2 sequences are LNHDA and SQIVND (reference sequence). This CDR3 has 17 amino acids. The CDR3 protein is CASSIGRDSGFNYGYTF. CDR3 bases: TGTGCCAGTAGTATAGGGAGGGACAGTGGATTTAACTATGGCTACACCTTC.

The rearrangement uses TRBV6-8 and TRBJ2-3; TRBD2 matches 8 bases. Germline assignment: CDR1 MNHGY and CDR2 SAAAGT. CDR3 length: 15 amino acids. After removal of 0 bases from V and 1 base from J, the junction contained 0 bases not matched to a gene. The CDR3 DNA is TGTGCCAGCAGTTACTCGACTAGCGGCACAGATACGCAGTATTTT. Its translation: CASSYSTSGTDTQYF.

The chain is built from TRBV29-1 and TRBJ1-3, with D hard to call. V was cut by 5 bases and J by 0 bases, with 11 bases left in between. This CDR3 has 14 residues. CDR1 SQVTM and CDR2 ANQGSEA come from the germline V gene. The CDR3 sequence is CSVTRGSSGNTIYF. The CDR3 nucleotides are TGCAGCGTTACAAGAGGGAGCTCTGGAAACACCATATATTTT.

This clone was detected only a few times. The rearrangement links TRBV6-8 to TRBJ2-5, with D uncertain. V was cut by 4 bases and J by 3 bases, with 9 bases left in between. Germline V gives CDR1 MNHGY, CDR2 SAAAGT. The CDR3 runs to 13 residues. The CDR3 here is CASSFGFKETQYF. As DNA, the CDR3 is TGTGCCAGCAGTTTCGGATTCAAAGAGACCCAGTACTTC.

The rearrangement links TRBV19 to TRBJ2-7; 7 positions agree with TRBD2. The CDR3 loop spans 14 amino acids. Germline assignment: CDR1 LNHDA and CDR2 SQIVND (reference sequence). V shed 7 bases and J 2 bases; nucleotides not matched to a gene: 8. The CDR3 reads CASNEGGKTYEQYF. The CDR3 nucleotides are TGTGCCAGTAATGAGGGAGGGAAGACCTACGAGCAGTACTTC.

The chain couples TRBV10-3 to TRBJ1-2, with a weak D call TRBD1 (6 bases). The CDR3 runs to 14 residues. CDR1 and CDR2 from the germline V gene are ENHRY and SYGVKD. V lost 0 bases and J lost 4, with 9 bases in between. The CDR3 DNA follows: TGTGCCATCAGTGAGTCGGACAGTCTCTATGGCTACACCTTC. Residues: CAISESDSLYGYTF.

The rearrangement uses TRBV25-1 and TRBJ1-1, with D unclear. The CDR3 runs 14 residues. Trimming pared 5 bases from V and 4 bases from J, leaving 14 bases between. CDR1 and CDR2 from the germline V gene are MGHDK and SYGVNS. The CDR3 sequence: CASSTHLEGTEAFF. The CDR3 nucleotides are TGTGCCAGCAGTACCCACCTAGAGGGCACTGAAGCTTTCTTT. The entire variable domain, with the rest obtained from reference TRBV25-1 and TRBJ1-1, is as follows: EADIYQTPRYLVIGTGKKITLECSQTMGHDKMYWYQQDPGMELHLIHYSYGVNSTEKGDLSSESTVSRIRTEHFPLTLESARPSHTSQYLCASSTHLEGTEAFFGQGTRLTVV.

This clone is labeled medium-sized. This chain joins TRBV27 and TRBJ1-1; 8 nucleotides align to TRBD1. V dropped 5 bases and J dropped 3; count of bases not matched to a gene: 5. This CDR3 is built from 14 residues. The V gene's germline CDR1 is MNHEY and CDR2 SMNVEV (reference sequence). The CDR3 coding sequence is TGTGCCAGCAGTCCCGGGACAGGAGACACTGAAGCTTTCTTT. Translating it yields CASSPGTGDTEAFF.

This clone was counted a few times. The chain joins TRBV4-1 to TRBJ1-2; 9 positions agree with TRBD1. The germline V gene encodes CDR1 MGHRA and CDR2 YSYEKL. The CDR3 runs to 15 residues. With V trimmed by 4 bases and J by 2 bases, 5 bases remained unmatched. The CDR3 reads CASSLGTGHNYGYTF. The CDR3 coding sequence is TGCGCCAGCAGCCTTGGGACAGGGCACAACTATGGCTACACCTTC.

This clone occurred a few times. The rearrangement links TRBV19 to TRBJ1-5; D perhaps matches TRBD1 (5 bases). V lost 3 bases and J 3 bases, leaving 15 bases between the germline ends. This CDR3 spans 16 amino acids. Per the germline V gene, CDR1 is LNHDA and CDR2 is SQIVND (reference sequence). This CDR3 reads CASSIMWGPSNQPQHF. In nucleotides, the CDR3 is TGTGCCAGTAGTATCATGTGGGGCCCCTCCAATCAGCCCCAGCATTTT.

The table lists this clone with a few counts. The V gene is TRBV6-8, the J gene TRBJ1-1; tentative D call: TRBD1 (5 bases). CDR1 is MNHGY and CDR2 is SAAAGT in the germline V gene. V lost 6 bases to trimming and J lost 10 bases, with 21 bases between them. The CDR3 is made up of 14 amino acids. The CDR3 sequence is CASSDRSGLISAFF. The CDR3 DNA reads as TGTGCCAGCAGCGATAGGTCAGGGTTGATTTCAGCTTTCTTT.

This clone was counted a few times. V usage is TRBV7-2 and J usage is TRBJ1-1; D unresolved. This CDR3 spans 13 amino acids. Trimming removed 0 bases from V and 4 bases from J, with 6 bases in between. The V gene's germline CDR1 is SGHTA and CDR2 FQGNSA. As DNA, the CDR3 is TGTGCCAGCAGCTTAGCGGTTGGCACTGAAGCTTTCTTT. This codes for CASSLAVGTEAFF. The variable domain in full, with the rest retrieved from reference TRBV7-2 and TRBJ1-1, is GAGVSQSPSNKVTEKGKDVELRCDPISGHTALYWYRQSLGQGLEFLIYFQGNSAPDKSGLPSDRFSAERTGGSVSTLTIQRTQQEDSAVYLCASSLAVGTEAFFGQGTRLTVV.

V usage is TRBV4-1 and J usage is TRBJ1-5; no definite D call. The V gene's germline CDR1 is MGHRA and CDR2 YSYEKL. Trimming left V 0 bases short and J 6 bases short, with 15 bases between. The CDR3 is 16 amino acids. Here the CDR3 reads CASSQDYRVRLQPQHF. The CDR3 nucleotides are TGCGCCAGCAGCCAAGATTATCGGGTAAGGCTTCAGCCCCAGCATTTT.

The chain uses TRBV30 and TRBJ2-2; 12 bases are shared with TRBD2. The germline CDR1 and CDR2 sequences are GTSNPN and SVGIG (reference sequence). The CDR3 spans 17 residues. V was pared by 0 bases and J by 4 bases, with 6 bases of the junction left unmatched. This CDR3 reads CAWSVWLAGGGTGELFF. CDR3 bases: TGTGCCTGGAGTGTATGGCTAGCGGGAGGGGGCACCGGGGAGCTGTTTTTT.

Relative to its sample, this clone is medium-sized. The chain has TRBV11-3 and TRBJ1-5, with a weak D call TRBD1 (5 bases). The CDR3 extends over 18 amino acids. V was clipped by 5 bases and J by 0 bases, with 20 bases between them. CDR1 is SGHNT and CDR2 is YENEEA in the germline V gene. CDR3 region: CASSQQVQGPYSNQPQHF. CDR3 in DNA: TGTGCCAGCAGCCAACAAGTCCAGGGCCCTTATAGCAATCAGCCCCAGCATTTT.